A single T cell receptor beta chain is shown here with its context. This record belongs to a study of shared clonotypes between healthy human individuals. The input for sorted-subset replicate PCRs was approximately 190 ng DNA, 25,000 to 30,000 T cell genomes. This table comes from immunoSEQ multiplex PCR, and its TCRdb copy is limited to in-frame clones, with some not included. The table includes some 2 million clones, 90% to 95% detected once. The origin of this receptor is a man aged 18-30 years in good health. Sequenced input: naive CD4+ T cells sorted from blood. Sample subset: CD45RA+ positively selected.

The CDR3: CASGAAGGRNNEQFF. CDR3 in DNA: TGTGCCAGCGGCGCGGCGGGGGGCCGCAACAATGAGCAGTTCTTC. The genes are TRBV5-4 and TRBJ2-1, with 8 nucleotides matching TRBD2. Trimming cost V 7 bases and J 5 bases; bases outside gene matches: 11. This CDR3 comprises 15 residues. Germline values: CDR1 SGHNT, CDR2 YYREEE (reference sequence).